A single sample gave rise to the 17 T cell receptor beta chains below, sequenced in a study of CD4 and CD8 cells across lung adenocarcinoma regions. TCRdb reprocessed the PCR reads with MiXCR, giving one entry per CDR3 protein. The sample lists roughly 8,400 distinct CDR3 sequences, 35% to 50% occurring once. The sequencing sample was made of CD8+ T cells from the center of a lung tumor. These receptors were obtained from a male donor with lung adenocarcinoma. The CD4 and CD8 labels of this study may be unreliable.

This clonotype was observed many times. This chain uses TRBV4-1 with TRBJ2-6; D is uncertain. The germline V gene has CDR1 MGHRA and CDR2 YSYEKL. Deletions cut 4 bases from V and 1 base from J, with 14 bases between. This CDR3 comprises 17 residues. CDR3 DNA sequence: TGCGCCAGCAGCCGATTCGACGCGGAGTCTGGGGCCAACGTCCTGACTTTC. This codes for CASSRFDAESGANVLTF.

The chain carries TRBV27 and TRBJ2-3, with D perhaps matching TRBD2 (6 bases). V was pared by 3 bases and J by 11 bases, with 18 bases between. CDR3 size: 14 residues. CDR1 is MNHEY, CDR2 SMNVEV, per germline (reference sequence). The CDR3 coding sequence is TGTGCCAGCAGTTTGCGATTCGGGGGTAAGGAGCAGTATTTT. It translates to CASSLRFGGKEQYF.

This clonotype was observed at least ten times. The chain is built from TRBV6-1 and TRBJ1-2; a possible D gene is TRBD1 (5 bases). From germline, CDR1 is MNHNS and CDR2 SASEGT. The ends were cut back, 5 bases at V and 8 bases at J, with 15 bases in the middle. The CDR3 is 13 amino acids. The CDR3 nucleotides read TGTGCCAGCAGTCAATGGGGGAGTGGCGGCTACACCTTC. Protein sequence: CASSQWGSGGYTF.

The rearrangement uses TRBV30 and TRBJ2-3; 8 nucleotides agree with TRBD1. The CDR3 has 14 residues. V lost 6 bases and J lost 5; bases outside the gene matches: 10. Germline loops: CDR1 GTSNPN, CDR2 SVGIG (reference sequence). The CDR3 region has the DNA TGTGCCTGTCAGGGGGCGGATCTGAGAGATACGCAGTATTTT. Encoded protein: CACQGADLRDTQYF.

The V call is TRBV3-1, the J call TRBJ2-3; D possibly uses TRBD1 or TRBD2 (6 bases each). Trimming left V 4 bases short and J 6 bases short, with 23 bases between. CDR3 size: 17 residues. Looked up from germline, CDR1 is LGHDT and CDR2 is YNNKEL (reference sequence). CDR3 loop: CASSPGLGGRDADTQYF. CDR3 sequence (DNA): TGTGCCAGCAGCCCGGGCCTCGGGGGCCGTGACGCGGATACGCAGTATTTT.

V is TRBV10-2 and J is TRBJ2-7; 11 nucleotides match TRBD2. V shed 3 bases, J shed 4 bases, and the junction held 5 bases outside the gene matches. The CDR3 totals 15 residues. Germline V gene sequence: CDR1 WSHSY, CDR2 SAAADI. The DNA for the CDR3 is TGCGCCAGCAGTGATCTAGCGGGAGGCCTATACGAGCAGTACTTC. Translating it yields CASSDLAGGLYEQYF.

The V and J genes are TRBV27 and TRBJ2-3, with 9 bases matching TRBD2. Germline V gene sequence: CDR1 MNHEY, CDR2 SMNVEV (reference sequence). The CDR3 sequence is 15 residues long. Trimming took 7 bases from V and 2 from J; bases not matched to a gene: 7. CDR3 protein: CASTLLAGTTDTQYF. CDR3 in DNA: TGTGCCAGCACATTGCTAGCGGGGACCACAGATACGCAGTATTTT.

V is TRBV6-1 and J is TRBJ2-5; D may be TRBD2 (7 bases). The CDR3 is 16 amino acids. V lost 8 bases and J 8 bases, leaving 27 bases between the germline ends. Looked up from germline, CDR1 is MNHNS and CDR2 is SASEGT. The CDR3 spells CASGGGGGRGPDTQYF. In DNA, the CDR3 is TGTGCCAGCGGGGGGGGGGGGGGGCGTGGCCCAGATACCCAGTACTTC.

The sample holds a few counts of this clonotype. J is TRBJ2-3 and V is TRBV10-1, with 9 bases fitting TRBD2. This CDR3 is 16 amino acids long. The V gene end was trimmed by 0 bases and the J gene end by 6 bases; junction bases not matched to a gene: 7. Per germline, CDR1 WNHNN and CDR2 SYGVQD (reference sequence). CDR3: CASSESAGGYLDTQYF. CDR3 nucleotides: TGCGCCAGCAGTGAGTCTGCGGGAGGGTATTTGGATACGCAGTATTTT.

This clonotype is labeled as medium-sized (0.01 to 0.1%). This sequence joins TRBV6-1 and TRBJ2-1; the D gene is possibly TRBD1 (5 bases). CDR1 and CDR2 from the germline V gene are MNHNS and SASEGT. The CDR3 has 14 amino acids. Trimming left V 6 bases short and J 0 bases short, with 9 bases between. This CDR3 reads CASSRQSSYNEQFF. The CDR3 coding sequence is TGTGCCAGCAGCAGACAGAGCTCCTACAATGAGCAGTTCTTC.

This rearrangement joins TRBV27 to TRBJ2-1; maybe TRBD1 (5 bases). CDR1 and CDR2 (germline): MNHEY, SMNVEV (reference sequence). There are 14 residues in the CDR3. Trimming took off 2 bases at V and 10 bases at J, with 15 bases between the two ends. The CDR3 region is CASSLTRQGREQFF. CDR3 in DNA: TGTGCCAGCAGTTTAACGCGGCAGGGCAGGGAGCAGTTCTTC.

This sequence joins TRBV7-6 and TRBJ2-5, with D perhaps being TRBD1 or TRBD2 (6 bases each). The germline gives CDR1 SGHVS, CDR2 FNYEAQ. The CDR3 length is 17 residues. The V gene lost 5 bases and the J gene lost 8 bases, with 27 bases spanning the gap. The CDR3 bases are TGTGCCAGCAGCGTGGGGGTGGGGGGCCGGGACCGAGATACCCAGTACTTC. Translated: CASSVGVGGRDRDTQYF.

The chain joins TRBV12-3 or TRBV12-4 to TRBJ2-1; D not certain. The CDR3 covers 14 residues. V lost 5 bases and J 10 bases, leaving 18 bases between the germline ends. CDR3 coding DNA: TGTGCCAGCAGTCCAAGCGCCTTCGAGTTGGAGCAGTTCTTC. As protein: CASSPSAFELEQFF.

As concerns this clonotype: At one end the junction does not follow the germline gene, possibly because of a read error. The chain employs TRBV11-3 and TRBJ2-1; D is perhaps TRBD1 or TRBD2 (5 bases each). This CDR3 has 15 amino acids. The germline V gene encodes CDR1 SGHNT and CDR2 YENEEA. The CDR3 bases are TGTGCCAGCAGCCCGGGACGGAGGCTGAACAATGAGCAATTCTTC. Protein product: CASSPGRRLNNEQFF.

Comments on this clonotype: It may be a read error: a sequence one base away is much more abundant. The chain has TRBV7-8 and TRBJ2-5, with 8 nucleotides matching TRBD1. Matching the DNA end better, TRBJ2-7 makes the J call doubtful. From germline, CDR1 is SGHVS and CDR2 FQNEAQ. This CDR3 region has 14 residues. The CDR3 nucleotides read TGTGCCAGCAGCCTCAGCACAGGGGGACGCGAGCAGTACTTC. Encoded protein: CASSLSTGGREQYF.

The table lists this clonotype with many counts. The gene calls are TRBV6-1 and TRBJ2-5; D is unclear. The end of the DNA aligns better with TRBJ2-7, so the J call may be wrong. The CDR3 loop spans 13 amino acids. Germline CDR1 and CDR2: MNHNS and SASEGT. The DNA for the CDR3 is TGTGTAGTGGCTAGGCAGACGGGTTACGAGCAGTACTTC. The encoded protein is CVVARQTGYEQYF.

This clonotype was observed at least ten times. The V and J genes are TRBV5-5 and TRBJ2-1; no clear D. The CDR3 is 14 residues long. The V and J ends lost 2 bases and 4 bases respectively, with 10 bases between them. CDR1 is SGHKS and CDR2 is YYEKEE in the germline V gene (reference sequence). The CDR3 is CASSFRFSYNEQFF. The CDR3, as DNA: TGTGCCAGCAGCTTCCGGTTTTCATACAATGAGCAGTTCTTC.